This T cell receptor beta chain stems from a study of T cells after yellow fever vaccination. Study observations and caveats: Detected again after the booster were most primary-vaccination clones, at 95% to 98% CD4 and 80% to 90% CD8. The bulk population could contribute abundant contaminating clonotypes to FACS-sorted repertoires. A weaker but faster secondary response was observed, peaking on day 5 versus 15.

The CDR3 spans 16 residues. CDR1 is SEHNR, CDR2 FQNEAQ, per germline (reference sequence). V lost 5 bases, J lost 10 bases, and 12 bases stayed unmatched. A few counts support this clonotype. What it binds is not known. Each CDR3 protein is one row after TCRdb ran MiXCR on the 5' RACE reads. The sample carries about 630,000 distinct CDR3 sequences, about 12% recorded once. The clonotype was recovered from a young man who received the YFV17D yellow fever vaccine. Sequenced here: PBMCs, sampled on the day of the yellow fever booster vaccination. The chain uses TRBV7-9 and TRBJ1-6; 9 nucleotides agree with TRBD1. Written as DNA, the CDR3 is TGTGCCAGCAGCCCCTCTCAAGGACAGGGGAAATCACCCCTCCACTTT. Translation gives CASSPSQGQGKSPLHF.